A single sample is the source of the 29 T cell receptor beta chains below, sequenced in a study of identical twins. TCRdb independently ran MiXCR on the 5' RACE reads; one entry per CDR3 protein. The table lists 1,800,000 or so distinct CDR3 sequences, less than 35% of them singletons. Input material: cord blood. These receptors all come from a newborn girl in good health.

On this clonotype itself: Relative to the germline gene, one junction end is altered; a read error may explain this. In DNA form, the CDR3 reads TGCAGCGTTACTAGCGGGAGGCGAGCCAAAAACATTCGGTACTTC. Translating gives CSVTSGRRAKNIRYF. The J gene is TRBJ2-4, the V gene TRBV29-1, with 12 positions matching TRBD2. CDR3 size: 15 residues. Germline CDR1 reads SQVTM; CDR2 reads ANQGSEA.

The chain uses TRBV2 and TRBJ2-1; no definite D call. Trimming took 6 bases from V and 2 from J, leaving 8 bases between them. The CDR3 is 13 amino acids. Germline V gene data show CDR1 as SNHLY and CDR2 as FYNNEI. The CDR3 DNA follows: TGTGCCAGCAGGGACGGTACCTACAATGAGCAGTTCTTC. Translating it yields CASRDGTYNEQFF.

This clonotype showed up many times. The chain employs TRBV13 and TRBJ2-7, with 7 bases aligning to TRBD2. Germline V lookup: CDR1 PRHDT, CDR2 FYEKMQ (reference sequence). This CDR3 comprises 15 residues. V lost 3 bases to trimming and J lost 2 bases; unmatched junction nucleotides: 7. The CDR3 DNA is TGTGCCAGCAGCTTGCACACTAGCGCTACCTACGAGCAGTACTTC. Protein sequence: CASSLHTSATYEQYF.

The gene calls are TRBV3-1 and TRBJ2-5; maybe TRBD2 (6 bases). CDR3 size: 13 residues. The V gene's germline CDR1 is LGHDT and CDR2 YNNKEL (reference sequence). Trimming shortened V by 5 bases and J by 13 bases, and 20 bases separated the two germline ends. CDR3 protein: CASSARTAGHWYF. In DNA, the CDR3 is TGTGCCAGCAGCGCCCGAACAGCGGGCCACTGGTACTTC.

This clonotype was observed a few times. V gene TRBV11-2 combines with J gene TRBJ1-2, with D possibly being TRBD1 (6 bases). Germline CDR1 SGHAT, CDR2 FQNNGV. V dropped 4 bases and J dropped 10 bases, with 16 bases sitting between them. The CDR3 sequence is 13 residues long. The CDR3 DNA sequence: TGTGCCAGCAGCTCCCTACGGGACAAGGACTACACCTTC. It specifies CASSSLRDKDYTF. The full variable domain, its missing parts supplied by reference TRBV11-2 and TRBJ1-2, is EAGVAQSPRYKIIEKRQSVAFWCNPISGHATLYWYQQILGQGPKLLIQFQNNGVVDDSQLPKDRFSAERLKGVDSTLKIQPAKLEDSAVYLCASSSLRDKDYTFGSGTRLTVV.

This clonotype occurred many times. This sequence joins TRBV4-2 and TRBJ2-7; 10 bases match TRBD2. The germline gives CDR1 LGHNA, CDR2 YNFKEQ. V lost 0 bases and J lost 3; bases outside the gene matches: 2. The CDR3 totals 15 residues. DNA for the CDR3: TGTGCCAGCAGCCAAGAGGGACTAGCGTACTACGAGCAGTACTTC. Protein sequence: CASSQEGLAYYEQYF.

V and J are TRBV11-2 and TRBJ2-7; the D gene is possibly TRBD1 (6 bases). The CDR3 runs 17 residues. Trimming left V 2 bases short and J 1 base short, with 18 bases between. CDR1 SGHAT and CDR2 FQNNGV come from the germline V gene. CDR3 residues: CASSLTRWGPQSYEQYF. CDR3 in DNA: TGTGCCAGCAGCTTAACCCGTTGGGGGCCGCAATCCTACGAGCAGTACTTC.

This chain links TRBV5-1 with TRBJ2-1; a possible D gene is TRBD2 (6 bases). Trimming took 4 bases from V and 9 from J, leaving 20 bases between them. The length of the CDR3 is 15 residues. CDR1 and CDR2 (germline): SGHRS, YFSETQ. CDR3 region: CASSPYLRSGVEQFF. In DNA, the CDR3 is TGCGCCAGCAGCCCCTACTTACGATCGGGGGTTGAGCAGTTCTTC.

The V gene is TRBV9, the J gene TRBJ2-3, with 12 bases identical to TRBD2. With 2 bases clipped from V and 3 bases from J, the junction kept 7 bases outside the gene matches. Germline V gene lookup returns CDR1 SGDLS and CDR2 YYNGEE. The CDR3 loop spans 17 amino acids. The CDR3 sequence is CASSVDRLAGVTDTQYF. The CDR3, as DNA: TGTGCCAGCAGCGTCGATCGACTAGCGGGAGTAACAGATACGCAGTATTTT.

The CDR3 protein is CASSLGGMLVADTQYF. As DNA, the CDR3 is TGTGCCAGCAGCTTAGGCGGGATGCTAGTTGCAGATACGCAGTATTTT. The chain has TRBV7-2 and TRBJ2-3; D possibly corresponds to TRBD2 (6 bases). CDR1 and CDR2 from the germline V gene are SGHTA and FQGNSA. The CDR3 contains 16 residues. Trimming left V 1 base short and J 4 bases short, with 15 bases between.

This clonotype was observed a few times. V is TRBV6-5 and J is TRBJ2-3, with 8 bases that match TRBD1. The CDR3 loop spans 16 amino acids. Germline loops: CDR1 MNHEY, CDR2 SVGAGI. V shed 6 bases, J shed 2 bases, and the junction held 10 bases outside the gene matches. In DNA, the CDR3 is TGTGCCAGCAGGTCTCTCGACAGGGGAGACACAGATACGCAGTATTTT. The encoded protein is CASRSLDRGDTDTQYF.

This clonotype was observed many times. The chain combines TRBV7-2 with TRBJ2-1; TRBD2 matches 7 bases. V trimming: 1 base; J trimming: 4 bases; junction bases outside the gene matches: 4. From germline, CDR1 is SGHTA and CDR2 FQGNSA. This CDR3 has 15 residues. Written as DNA, the CDR3 is TGTGCCAGCAGCTTAGGAACTAGCGATTACAATGAGCAGTTCTTC. This translates into CASSLGTSDYNEQFF.

This clonotype was seen a few times. The V call is TRBV4-1, the J call TRBJ2-3; TRBD1 matches 9 bases. V lost 4 bases to trimming and J lost 2 bases; unmatched junction nucleotides: 7. The CDR3 length is 16 residues. Germline CDR1 is MGHRA and CDR2 is YSYEKL. CDR3: CASSPLQGAATDTQYF. The CDR3 region has the DNA TGCGCCAGCAGCCCCCTACAGGGGGCAGCCACAGATACGCAGTATTTT.

This chain links TRBV25-1 with TRBJ2-5; no clear D. The CDR3 is 14 residues long. CDR1 and CDR2 (germline): MGHDK, SYGVNS. The V gene lost 1 base and the J gene lost 11 bases, with 17 bases spanning the gap. The CDR3 bases are TGTGCCAGCAGTGAATTCGGTGGTTACAATGAGCAGTACTTC. As protein: CASSEFGGYNEQYF.

This clonotype turned up a few times. The rearrangement joins TRBV12-3 or TRBV12-4 to TRBJ2-1, with 11 bases aligning to TRBD2. The CDR3 is 18 amino acids. J was trimmed by 4 bases and V by 3 bases; bases with no gene match: 11. The CDR3 DNA follows: TGTGCCAGCAGTTTGGCTATATGGACTAGCGGGTCTTACAATGAGCAGTTCTTC. Its translation: CASSLAIWTSGSYNEQFF.

This clonotype came up a few times. The chain couples TRBV28 to TRBJ2-2, with D uncertain. V was pared by 5 bases and J by 6 bases, with 13 bases between. This CDR3 region has 14 residues. In germline, CDR1 is MDHEN, CDR2 SYDVKM. CDR3 in DNA: TGTGCCAGCAGTCCGCCCCTCGGATCCGGGGAGCTGTTTTTT. This gives the protein CASSPPLGSGELFF.

This clonotype was picked up a small number of times. The rearrangement joins TRBV7-2 to TRBJ2-5, with a possible D match to TRBD2 (6 bases). V was trimmed by 5 bases and J by 7 bases, leaving 14 bases between them. The CDR3 is 13 amino acids. Germline V CDR1 and CDR2: SGHTA, FQGNSA. CDR3 sequence (DNA): TGTGCCAGCAGCGCCAAAGCGGAGGGGACCCAGTACTTC. Translation: CASSAKAEGTQYF.

This clonotype was recorded many times. The chain combines TRBV9 with TRBJ2-4, with unresolved D. This CDR3 has 14 residues. In germline, CDR1 is SGDLS, CDR2 YYNGEE. The ends were cut back, 0 bases at V and 0 bases at J, with 4 bases in the middle. Here the CDR3 DNA reads TGTGCCAGCAGCGTAGGGACAGCCAAAAACATTCAGTACTTC. Encoded protein: CASSVGTAKNIQYF.

There are a few counts of this clonotype. This chain joins TRBV12-3 or TRBV12-4 and TRBJ1-5; D is perhaps TRBD1 (5 bases). CDR3 length: 14 residues. V was clipped by 5 bases and J by 6 bases, with 14 bases between them. The CDR3 sequence is CASSPRELSQPQHF. The CDR3 nucleotides read TGTGCCAGCAGTCCCAGGGAATTGAGTCAGCCCCAGCATTTT.

This clonotype was detected only a few times. J is TRBJ2-1 and V is TRBV20-1, with TRBD1 matching 8 bases. The germline V gene has CDR1 DFQATT and CDR2 SNEGSKA (reference sequence). The CDR3 sequence is 15 residues long. V gave up 5 bases and J gave up 7 bases; unmatched junction bases: 13. CDR3 sequence (DNA): TGCAGTGCTGCGGCCGGGACAGGTATTAAGAATGAGCAGTTCTTC. This gives the protein CSAAAGTGIKNEQFF.

The chain joins TRBV9 to TRBJ2-3, with 13 positions matching TRBD2. The germline gives CDR1 SGDLS, CDR2 YYNGEE. The CDR3 extends over 18 amino acids. V lost 4 bases and J lost 0; bases outside the gene matches: 8. The CDR3 sequence is CASSTRLAGGMSTDTQYF. The DNA of the CDR3 is TGTGCCAGCAGCACCAGACTAGCGGGGGGCATGAGCACAGATACGCAGTATTTT.

J is TRBJ1-5 and V is TRBV12-3 or TRBV12-4; D is unresolved. With 4 bases removed from V and 1 base from J, the gap between germline ends came to 8 bases. CDR3 length: 14 amino acids. This chain's CDR3 is CASSSYGSNQPQHF. DNA of the CDR3: TGTGCCAGCAGTTCATATGGGAGCAATCAGCCCCAGCATTTT.

This clonotype has just a few counts. The V gene is TRBV20-1, the J gene TRBJ2-3; 14 nucleotides agree with TRBD2. Germline V CDR1 and CDR2: DFQATT, SNEGSKA (reference sequence). This CDR3 has 16 residues. Unmatched junction bases numbered 6, after V lost 3 bases and J lost 4 bases. Here the CDR3 DNA reads TGCAGTGCTAGCAGCGGGACTAGCGGGAGTTCAGATACGCAGTATTTT. Amino acids: CSASSGTSGSSDTQYF.

The chain employs TRBV20-1 and TRBJ1-6; D possibly corresponds to TRBD1 (6 bases). Trimming took off 3 bases at V and 2 bases at J, with 11 bases between the two ends. Germline CDR1 DFQATT, CDR2 SNEGSKA (reference sequence). This CDR3 is 15 amino acids long. CDR3 region: CSASTRGPYNSPLHF. The CDR3 nucleotides are TGCAGTGCTAGTACCCGGGGGCCCTATAATTCACCCCTCCACTTT.

This clonotype was counted a single time. The J gene is TRBJ2-4, the V gene TRBV20-1; 11 bases align to TRBD2. The J segment lost 13 bases and the V segment lost 3 bases, leaving 20 bases of the junction unmatched. The CDR3 runs 17 residues. Germline V gene data show CDR1 as DFQATT and CDR2 as SNEGSKA (reference sequence). CDR3 loop: CSASGILLAGAPYGQYF. CDR3 nucleotide sequence: TGCAGTGCTAGCGGCATCTTACTAGCGGGGGCCCCCTACGGGCAGTACTTC.

This clonotype was seen a few times. The CDR3 sequence is CASRGDNSPLHF. DNA of the CDR3: TGCGCCAGCAGAGGAGACAATTCACCCCTCCACTTT. The chain joins TRBV5-1 to TRBJ1-6, with D hard to call. The CDR3 runs 12 residues. V was cut by 5 bases and J by 7 bases, with 7 bases left in between. Germline CDR1 SGHRS, CDR2 YFSETQ.

The chain uses TRBV11-2 and TRBJ1-1; 8 bases agree with TRBD1. V was clipped by 5 bases and J by 4 bases; unmatched bases: 6. The germline V gene encodes CDR1 SGHAT and CDR2 FQNNGV. This CDR3 has 14 amino acids. For the CDR3, the DNA is TGTGCCAGCAGCATATCTACAGGGGGCACTGAAGCTTTCTTT. Protein: CASSISTGGTEAFF.

This clonotype has just a few counts. The chain joins TRBV28 to TRBJ2-1, with D maybe TRBD2 (6 bases). From germline, CDR1 is MDHEN and CDR2 SYDVKM. Trimming pared 6 bases from V and 3 bases from J, leaving 15 bases between. The CDR3 length is 15 residues. The CDR3 here is CASRLPGTLYNEQFF. CDR3 bases: TGTGCCAGCAGGCTCCCCGGGACTCTCTACAATGAGCAGTTCTTC.

This clonotype was observed at least ten times. This chain joins TRBV20-1 and TRBJ2-5; TRBD1 matches at 8 bases. The CDR3 consists of 13 residues. The germline CDR1 and CDR2 sequences are DFQATT and SNEGSKA (reference sequence). The V segment lost 2 bases and the J segment 4 bases; nucleotides outside the gene matches: 3. Here the CDR3 DNA reads TGCAGTGCTAGACAGGGGGCTCGAGAGACCCAGTACTTC. Its translation is CSARQGARETQYF.